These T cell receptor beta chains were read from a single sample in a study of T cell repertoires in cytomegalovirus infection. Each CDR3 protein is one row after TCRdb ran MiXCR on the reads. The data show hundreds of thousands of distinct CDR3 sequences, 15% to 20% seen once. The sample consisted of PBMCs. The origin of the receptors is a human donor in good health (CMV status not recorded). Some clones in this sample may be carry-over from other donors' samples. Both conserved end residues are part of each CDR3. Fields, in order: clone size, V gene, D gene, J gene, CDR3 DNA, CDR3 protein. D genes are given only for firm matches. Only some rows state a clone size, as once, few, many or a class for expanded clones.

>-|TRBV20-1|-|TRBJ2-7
TGCAGTGCTAGAGACCCCGCCACGGGAGAATGGAACGAGCAGTACTTC
CSARDPATGEWNEQYF
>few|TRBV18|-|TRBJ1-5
TGTGCCAGCTCACCACCGGGGGGCCGCAATCAGCCCCAGCATTTT
CASSPPGGRNQPQHF
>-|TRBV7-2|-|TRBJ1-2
TGTGCCAGCAGCTTAGTTTTATGGTTTGAGGGCTACACCTTC
CASSLVLWFEGYTF
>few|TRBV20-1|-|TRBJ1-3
TGCAGTGCTACCCCGGGGACCACCTCTGGAAACACCATATATTTT
CSATPGTTSGNTIYF
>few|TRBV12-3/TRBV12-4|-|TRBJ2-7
TGTGCCAGCAGTTTATTATCTAGTATCTACGAGCAGTACTTC
CASSLLSSIYEQYF
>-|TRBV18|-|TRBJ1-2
TGTGCCAGCTCGCCCCAGCGGACAGCTGGGGCCTATGGCTACACCTTC
CASSPQRTAGAYGYTF
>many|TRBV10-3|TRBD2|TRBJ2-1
TGTGCCATCAGTGAAGGGACTAGCAGCTACAATGAGCAGTTCTTC
CAISEGTSSYNEQFF
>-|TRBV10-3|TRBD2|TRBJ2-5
TGTGCCACCCAGACTAGCGGGGTACCGGAGACCCAGTACTTC
CATQTSGVPETQYF
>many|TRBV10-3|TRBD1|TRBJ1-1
TGTGCCACCACCAACGACAGGGACACTGAAGCTTTCTTT
CATTNDRDTEAFF
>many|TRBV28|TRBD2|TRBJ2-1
TGTGCCAGCAGTTTCCCTAGCGGGAGCTTGTCGGGCAATGAGCAGTTCTTC
CASSFPSGSLSGNEQFF
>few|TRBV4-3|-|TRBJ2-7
TGCGCCAGCAGCCAAGACAATAGTCCCCTCTACGAGCAGTACTTC
CASSQDNSPLYEQYF
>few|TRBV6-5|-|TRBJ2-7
TGTGCCAGCAGTTACTCCCGGCTATCTAAATACGAGCAGTACTTC
CASSYSRLSKYEQYF
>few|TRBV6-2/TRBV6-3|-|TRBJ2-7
TGTGCCAGCAGTTACTCCCGGGGGTCTCCAACTTCTTACGAGCAGTACTTC
CASSYSRGSPTSYEQYF
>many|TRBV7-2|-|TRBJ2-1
TGTGCCAGCAGCGCCTCGCCGGCGGCCTACAATGAGCAGTTCTTC
CASSASPAAYNEQFF
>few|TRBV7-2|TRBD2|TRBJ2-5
TGTGCCAGCAGATATAGCGGGGGGGAGACCCAGTACTTC
CASRYSGGETQYF
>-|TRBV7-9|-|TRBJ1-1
TGTGCCAGCAGCCCAGCTGGTTGGGCGGCCGAAGCTTTCTTT
CASSPAGWAAEAFF
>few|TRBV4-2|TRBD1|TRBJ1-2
TGTGCCAGCAGCCAAGTGGCCGGGACAGGGGTAGAGTATGGCTACACCTTC
CASSQVAGTGVEYGYTF
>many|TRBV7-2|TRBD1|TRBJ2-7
TGTGCCAGCAGCCGGTGGGGGACAGGGCCGGGCGAGCAGTACTTC
CASSRWGTGPGEQYF
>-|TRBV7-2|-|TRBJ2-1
TGTGCCAGCAGCTTACGGACTTCGTCCGTTGAGCAGTTCTTC
CASSLRTSSVEQFF
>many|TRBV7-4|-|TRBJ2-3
TGTGCCAGCAGCCACAGGGGCGGGGGGAGAGATACGCAGTATTTT
CASSHRGGGRDTQYF
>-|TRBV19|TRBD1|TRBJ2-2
TGTGCCAGTAGTACCCCGGAGTGGGGACAGAAGAACACCGGGGAGCTGTTTTTT
CASSTPEWGQKNTGELFF